This T cell receptor beta chain was sequenced during a study of cytomegalovirus exposure and HLA in healthy donors (TCRdb year 2017). The study in broad terms: According to an earlier analysis of several hundred of the donors, about 190 million T cells yielded 117 million unique TCR beta sequences and roughly 280 Gb of sequence data. An early release covering some 640 HLA-typed donors comprised roughly 300 gigabases of sequencing data and 65 million to 100 million unique TCR sequences. The genetic ancestry cluster associated with self-reported Caucasian donors included 80% to 90% of the roughly 400 genotyped donors. The aim of the study was to test whether cataloging public T cell receptors could identify signatures of past pathogen exposure. The study profiled the T cell repertoires of 550 to 700 subjects by immunosequencing and related them to cytomegalovirus serostatus. Along with the roughly 710-subject first cohort, a separate validation cohort of around 120 different subjects was used. The study combined high-throughput TCR immunosequencing, statistical association of individual TCRs with disease status, and machine learning to predict cytomegalovirus infection status. A later analysis re-analyzed previously published TCR beta repertoires from 500 to 700 donors and added high-resolution HLA genotyping to study TCR occurrence patterns. The later analysis used no new phenotypic data to find candidate immune exposures, relying instead on TCR beta sequences and their occurrence across donors. An earlier analysis of 587 of the donors applied high-throughput TCR beta sequencing to assess whether each TCR beta V gene segment acted as functional or pseudogenic. Donor age, sex, ethnicity and CMV serostatus were collected together with the repertoire data. A later genetic analysis used genome-wide SNP genotypes for about 60% of the roughly 670 donors, treating that subset as a discovery cohort. All discovery cohort repertoires had been generated using a single sequencing platform. Class I and class II HLA loci were covered by the typing at four-digit resolution. Typing coverage varied by locus: about 629-640 donors for A, B, C, DRB1 and DQB1; more than 500 for DQA1; about 600 for DPA1; 400 to 480 for DPB1. Several DR-DQ haplotypes were treated as single units for association and clustering because of strong linkage in the cohort. Among around 400 genotyped donors of the cohort, an average of approximately 240,000 unique TCR beta nucleotide sequences was sequenced per donor, of which about 18% were non-productive.

Overall results and qualifications from the work: A later genetic analysis associated a missense DCLRE1C variant with V-gene and J-gene trimming of TCR beta chains, and an independent cohort replicated the association. In a later analysis, 16,951 TCR beta sequences were associated with specific HLA alleles at a false discovery rate of 0.05. A few of the identified cytomegalovirus-associated TCR beta chains were confirmed in vitro to be specific for cytomegalovirus antigens. When HLA alleles, especially DR and DQ, strongly co-occurred, attributing TCR associations to individual alleles was difficult. The 87-base-pair reads could not distinguish some IMGT-functional V segments, including TRBV6-2 and TRBV6-3, so those segments were excluded. Correlated functional status among segregating V segments might be attributable to linkage disequilibrium, but an unknown experimental factor could not be ruled out. The only immune exposure information available for the cohort was CMV serostatus. HLA typing was unavailable for some donors at each locus, so association tests used only the typed subset. A further reported finding was that TCR beta sequences accurately predicted the HLA-A and HLA-B alleles for most subjects in the first cohort. A later analysis reported that several top co-occurrence clusters appeared linked to parvovirus B19, influenza, CMV and Epstein-Barr virus. In an earlier analysis of roughly 560 of the donors, most TCR beta V segments were observed in productive rearrangements about 90% or about 30% of the time, broadly matching IMGT annotations. Most CMV-associated TCR beta chains appeared to be HLA-restricted in a later analysis, and the HLA associations seemed to be driven largely by CMV exposure. This cohort had only TCR beta chains sequenced, and the lack of alpha or paired-chain data limited which features could be detected. Across donors, most TCR sequences were observed very rarely, whereas some public TCRs were present in many individuals. A later analysis found that TCR association rates varied across HLA loci, with DRB1 alleles showing the most associated TCRs and HLA-C alleles the fewest. In both the original and validation cohorts, the classifier was reported to diagnose cytomegalovirus status with high specificity and sensitivity. A group of highly shared sequence variants was considered likely to be a technical artifact of the sequencing pipeline. According to the authors, the approach could potentially be generalized to other disease states and immunological phenotypes. Because counts were too low, roughly 17 rarely observed V segments, including chromosome 9 orphons, were left out of the earlier analysis of some 600 of the donors. In the study, around 150 TCR beta chains were listed as associated with cytomegalovirus. Roughly uniform sequencing depth across donors was assumed in presence/absence analyses, although this assumption may not hold. A later analysis found that HLA-associated TCR beta chains were more clonally expanded and had lower generation probabilities than equally common non-associated chains. A later genetic analysis reported fewer N-insertions in productive TCRs among donors in an Asian-associated ancestry cluster than the 666-donor mean.

The cohort comprised 666 healthy bone marrow donors. Cohort members were all nominally healthy when sampled, although unrecorded immune exposures were likely present. The donor tested CMV seronegative and was one of the 352 seronegative cohort members. A peripheral blood sample was collected from each donor, and TCR beta sequencing was performed on peripheral blood mononuclear cells. The Qiagen DNeasy Blood Extraction Kit was used to extract genomic DNA from the blood cell samples. Per the germline V gene (reference sequence), MNHEY is the CDR1 and SMNVEV is the CDR2. The CDR3 runs 13 residues from the cysteine to the phenylalanine. Left in the record is the CDR3 DNA by itself, 39 bases read in frame from the first base. Trimming costs V 3 bases and J 4 bases, and their ends lie 9 bases apart. Turning to this clone: Its binding antigen is unknown. No much larger clone is present one base from it, and per-base qualities are unavailable.

Library creation used the immunoSEQ multiplex PCR assay. The multiplex PCR relied on a mix of 60 forward primers for TCR Vbeta segments and 13 reverse primers for TCR Jbeta segments. A multiplex PCR assay on genomic DNA amplified the CDR3 region of rearranged TCR beta genes. The amplified TCR beta libraries were sequenced on the Illumina HiSeq System as 87-base-pair reads. The original methods were these. A later analysis tallied 75 million to 95 million unique TCR beta chains across the 666 repertoires, and about 10 million of those chains were shared by two or more donors. Raw reads were error-corrected and collapsed into unique sequences with a nearest-neighbor algorithm that merged closely related sequences to remove PCR and sequencing errors. To assign V, D and J gene segments, CDR3 sequences were aligned to IMGT reference sequences. Each retained sequence needed at least a six-nucleotide match to both a V gene segment and a J gene segment. Rearrangements were called productive when the CDR3 lacked stop codons and stayed in frame with V and J; all others were non-productive. Following IMGT convention, CDR3 was defined as the stretch from the second conserved V-encoded cysteine up to the conserved J-encoded phenylalanine. In an earlier analysis of roughly 610 of the donors, sequences lacking an unambiguous match to a single V gene segment were excluded. An earlier analysis of some 610 of the donors called V segments functional above 56.7% productive rearrangements and segregating when the between-donor standard deviation exceeded 5%. A statistical classification framework was developed to diagnose cytomegalovirus status using the catalog of TCR beta chain sequences. In a later analysis, V and J genes were assigned by comparing TCR nucleotide sequences against IMGT/GENE-DB human TR gene sequences. In a later analysis, CDR3 sequences and most-parsimonious VDJ recombination scenarios were assigned using the TCRdist pipeline. In a later analysis, each TCR beta chain was defined by its CDR3 amino acid sequence together with its V-gene family, and reads lacking a unique V-gene family were excluded. In a later analysis, some 600 highly shared, low-generation-probability nucleotide sequences were removed to address suspected cross-contamination and a sequencing artifact. For each public chain, a later analysis derived a clonal expansion index from normalized ranks of inferred template counts within each repertoire. In a later analysis, generation probabilities were computed with a VDJ recombination model fitted to out-of-frame rearrangements, and the resulting probabilities were checked against IGoR. A later analysis scored TCR-TCR, TCR-HLA and TCR-CMV co-occurrence with hypergeometric tests, applying a repertoire-size bias correction to TCR pairs. False discovery rates were estimated in a later analysis by permuting HLA or CMV assignments 20 times. In a later analysis, co-occurring TCRs were grouped using DBSCAN, and TCRdist sequence similarity was added for clustering within HLA-allele-positive subsets. Repertoires with fewer than 30,000 or more than 120,000 public chains were left out of co-occurrence clustering, as were five repertoires with anomalous nucleotide sharing. TCRdb mirrors the immuneACCESS table, restricted to in-frame sequences. Some clones are absent from its copies; in checked studies, under half trace to an unresolved V gene, and the reason for the others is unknown. The DNA was the basis for D and trimming; V, J and clone size are from that table. Recorded for this sample are under 200,000 clones; 60% to 80% of them occurred a single time. Over 2% of the sample is taken by the ten largest.

This sequence originates from a man in his sixties in good health and CMV-seronegative. The sequencing input was PBMCs. The chain links TRBV27 with TRBJ2-5; perhaps TRBD1 is the D gene, with 5 bases matching. The CDR3 reads as follows: CASSFWGRETQYF. The nucleotide sequence is TGTGCCAGCAGTTTTTGGGGCAGAGAGACCCAGTACTTC.